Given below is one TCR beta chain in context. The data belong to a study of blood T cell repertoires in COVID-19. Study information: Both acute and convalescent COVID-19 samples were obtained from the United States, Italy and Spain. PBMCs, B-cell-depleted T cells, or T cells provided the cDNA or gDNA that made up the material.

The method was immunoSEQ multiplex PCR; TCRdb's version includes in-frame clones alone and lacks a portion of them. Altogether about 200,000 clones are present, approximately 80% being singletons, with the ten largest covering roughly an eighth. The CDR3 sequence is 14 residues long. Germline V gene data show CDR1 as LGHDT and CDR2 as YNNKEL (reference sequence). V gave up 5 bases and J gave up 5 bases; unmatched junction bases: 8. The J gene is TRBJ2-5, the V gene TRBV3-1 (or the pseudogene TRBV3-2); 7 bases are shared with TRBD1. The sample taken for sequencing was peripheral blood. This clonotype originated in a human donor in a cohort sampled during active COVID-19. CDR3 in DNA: TGTGCCAGCAGCTATTACAGGGGTTGGGAGACCCAGTACTTC. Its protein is CASSYYRGWETQYF.